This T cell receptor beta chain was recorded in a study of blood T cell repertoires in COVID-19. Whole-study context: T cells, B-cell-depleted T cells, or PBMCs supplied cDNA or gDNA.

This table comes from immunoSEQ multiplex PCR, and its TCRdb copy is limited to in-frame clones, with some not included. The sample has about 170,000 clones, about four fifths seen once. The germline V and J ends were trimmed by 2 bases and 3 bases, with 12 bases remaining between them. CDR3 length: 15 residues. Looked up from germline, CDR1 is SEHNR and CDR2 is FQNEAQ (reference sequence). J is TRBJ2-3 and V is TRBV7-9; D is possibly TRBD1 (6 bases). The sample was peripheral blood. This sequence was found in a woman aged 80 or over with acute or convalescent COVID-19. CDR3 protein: CASSLRGYETDTQYF. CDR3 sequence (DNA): TGTGCCAGCAGCTTAAGGGGGTATGAGACAGATACGCAGTATTTT.